One and the same sample provided the 26 T cell receptor beta chains below, sequenced in a study of Ad26.COV2.S vaccination and SARS-CoV-2 variants. Measured with immunoSEQ multiplex PCR; TCRdb has only the in-frame clones, and not every one. The data contain around 350,000 clones, just over 90% of them seen just once; the ten biggest clones take up under 5%. Sequenced here: peripheral blood, sampled after recovery from COVID-19. The receptors stem from a human donor who had recovered from COVID-19.

This clone was detected only once. This chain joins TRBV14 and TRBJ2-1; 8 bases agree with TRBD2. Germline V gives CDR1 SGHDN, CDR2 FVKESK. Losses at the gene ends were 0 bases for V and 7 bases for J; bases not matched to a gene: 8. There are 16 residues in the CDR3. CDR3 residues: CASSQDRGGFINEQFF. CDR3 in DNA: TGTGCCAGCAGCCAAGATCGGGGGGGCTTTATAAATGAGCAGTTCTTC.

This clone occurred once. The chain joins TRBV27 to TRBJ2-4, with no clear D. CDR3 length equals 16 residues. Germline V gene lookup returns CDR1 MNHEY and CDR2 SMNVEV (reference sequence). Trimming removed 3 bases at V and 8 bases at J, with 20 bases between. CDR3 protein: CASSFIWQSRPDIQYF. For the CDR3, the DNA is TGTGCCAGCAGTTTTATCTGGCAATCCCGGCCAGACATTCAGTACTTC.

The chain recombines TRBV12-3 or TRBV12-4 with TRBJ2-2; D is ambiguous. The CDR3 contains 12 residues. V was shortened by 1 base and J by 8 bases, with 5 bases between the two germline ends. In nucleotides, the CDR3 is TGTGCCAGCAGTTTAGGAAGGGGGGAGCTGTTTTTT. Protein sequence: CASSLGRGELFF.

This chain joins TRBV2 and TRBJ1-3; D gene uncertain. CDR1 is SNHLY, CDR2 FYNNEI, per germline. The CDR3 has 12 residues. V lost 8 bases and J 0 bases, leaving 5 bases between the germline ends. In DNA, the CDR3 is TGTGCCAGCGAGAACTCTGGAAACACCATATATTTT. It encodes CASENSGNTIYF.

The genes are TRBV12-3 or TRBV12-4 and TRBJ2-5; D call uncertain. The CDR3 is 12 amino acids. Trimming stripped 5 bases from V and 2 bases from J, with 6 bases between. The CDR3 is CASSEAQETQYF. The CDR3 DNA reads as TGTGCCAGCAGTGAAGCTCAAGAGACCCAGTACTTC.

The chain couples TRBV20-1 to TRBJ2-1; weak D call: TRBD2 (5 bases). With 3 bases removed from V and 7 bases from J, the gap between germline ends came to 7 bases. This CDR3 region has 11 residues. The germline CDR1 and CDR2 sequences are DFQATT and SNEGSKA (reference sequence). The CDR3: CSASRGNEQFF. In DNA form, the CDR3 reads TGCAGTGCTAGCCGGGGAAATGAGCAGTTCTTC.

The J gene is TRBJ2-2, the V gene TRBV10-2; the match to TRBD1 covers 11 bases. CDR1 is WSHSY, CDR2 SAAADI, per germline. The CDR3 has 15 residues. After removal of 8 bases from V and 5 bases from J, the junction contained 7 bases not matched to a gene. In DNA form, the CDR3 reads TGCGCCAGCGGGTGGACAGGGGGCTTAACCGGGGAGCTGTTTTTT. Its protein is CASGWTGGLTGELFF.

The V call is TRBV7-3, the J call TRBJ2-5, with 7 bases lining up with TRBD1. The V gene end was trimmed by 2 bases and the J gene end by 5 bases; junction bases not matched to a gene: 2. The CDR3 loop spans 13 amino acids. Germline CDR1 SGHTA, CDR2 FQGTGA. The CDR3 region is CASSLDREETQYF. CDR3 nucleotides: TGTGCCAGCAGCTTAGACAGGGAGGAGACCCAGTACTTC.

Only one count was recorded for this clone. CDR3 in amino acids: CATSRKGDTQYF. CDR3 bases: TGTGCCACCAGCCGAAAGGGAGATACGCAGTATTTT. The chain links TRBV15 to TRBJ2-3, with D hard to call. This CDR3 has 12 residues. Germline CDR1 and CDR2: LNHNV and YYDKDF (reference sequence). V was pared by 5 bases and J by 5 bases, with 8 bases between.

The CDR3 loop reads CASSPPSGTVNTEAFF. The CDR3 DNA reads as TGTGCCAGCTCACCACCGTCCGGGACGGTGAACACTGAAGCTTTCTTT. The chain is built from TRBV18 and TRBJ1-1; D perhaps matches TRBD1 (5 bases). Looked up from germline, CDR1 is KGHSH and CDR2 is LQKENI. CDR3 length: 16 amino acids. The V and J ends lost 0 bases and 0 bases respectively, with 11 bases between them.

The rearrangement uses TRBV6-5 and TRBJ2-7, with 9 bases identical to TRBD1. Germline V lookup: CDR1 MNHEY, CDR2 SVGAGI. CDR3 length: 15 amino acids. V was pared by 3 bases and J by 7 bases, with 10 bases of the junction left unmatched. The CDR3 region is CASSYPGQGGLEQYF. For the CDR3, the DNA is TGTGCCAGCAGTTATCCGGGACAGGGAGGTCTAGAGCAGTACTTC.

The count of this clone is one. The genes are TRBV5-1 and TRBJ2-3; 7 bases map to TRBD1. The length of the CDR3 is 17 residues. The J segment lost 2 bases and the V segment lost 3 bases, leaving 12 bases of the junction unmatched. Germline lookup yields CDR1 SGHRS and CDR2 YFSETQ. The CDR3 DNA reads as TGCGCCAGCAGCTCGAGACAGGGTACGGCATTCACAGATACGCAGTATTTT. The encoded protein is CASSSRQGTAFTDTQYF.

V gene TRBV7-8 combines with J gene TRBJ1-3, with D maybe TRBD1 (6 bases). Germline V lookup: CDR1 SGHVS, CDR2 FQNEAQ. This CDR3 spans 15 amino acids. Between the trimmed V and J ends, which lost 5 bases and 3 bases, there was a span of 14 bases. The CDR3: CASSPNRVFGNTIYF. The CDR3 DNA reads as TGTGCCAGCAGCCCCAACAGGGTGTTTGGAAACACCATATATTTT.

The V and J genes are TRBV24-1 and TRBJ2-1, with D unclear. The CDR3 runs to 14 residues. CDR1 KGHDR and CDR2 SFDVKD come from the germline V gene. V was shortened by 3 bases and J by 7 bases, with 12 bases between the two germline ends. The DNA for the CDR3 is TGTGCCACCAGTGATGCCCGGTATTTTAATGAGCAGTTCTTC. The encoded protein is CATSDARYFNEQFF.

This chain connects TRBV19 to TRBJ2-2, with 14 bases aligning to TRBD2. This CDR3 comprises 18 residues. V gave up 4 bases and J gave up 0 bases; unmatched junction bases: 4. Germline V CDR1 and CDR2: LNHDA, SQIVND (reference sequence). This chain's CDR3 is CASSTGLAGGPNTGELFF. CDR3 DNA sequence: TGTGCCAGTAGTACTGGACTAGCGGGGGGACCGAACACCGGGGAGCTGTTTTTT. Full variable domain (outside the CDR3, taken from reference TRBV19 and TRBJ2-2): DGGITQSPKYLFRKEGQNVTLSCEQNLNHDAMYWYRQDPGQGLRLIYYSQIVNDFQKGDIAEGYSVSREKKESFPLTVTSAQKNPTAFYLCASSTGLAGGPNTGELFFGEGSRLTVL.

The chain uses TRBV19 and TRBJ1-1; 11 bases are a match to TRBD1. Trimming removed 6 bases from V and 4 bases from J; junction bases left unmatched: 25. Germline CDR1 is LNHDA and CDR2 is SQIVND (reference sequence). The length of the CDR3 is 21 residues. In nucleotides, the CDR3 is TGTGCCAGTAGCGCCGTGGGGACAGGGGGATTAAACCATGGGTGGGGCACTGAAGCTTTCTTT. This translates into CASSAVGTGGLNHGWGTEAFF. Supplemented by reference TRBV19 and TRBJ1-1, the full variable domain reads DGGITQSPKYLFRKEGQNVTLSCEQNLNHDAMYWYRQDPGQGLRLIYYSQIVNDFQKGDIAEGYSVSREKKESFPLTVTSAQKNPTAFYLCASSAVGTGGLNHGWGTEAFFGQGTRLTVV.

The CDR3 nucleotides read TGTGCCAGCAGTTTGATGACCCCCCGGGAAGCTTTCTTT. Translated, it gives CASSLMTPREAFF. V gene TRBV28 combines with J gene TRBJ1-1; no firm D call. Trimming left V 3 bases short and J 8 bases short, with 13 bases between. Germline lookup yields CDR1 MDHEN and CDR2 SYDVKM. There are 13 residues in the CDR3.

V and J are TRBV19 and TRBJ2-6; D gene ambiguous. The germline V gene encodes CDR1 LNHDA and CDR2 SQIVND (reference sequence). Deletions cut 6 bases from V and 1 base from J, with 10 bases between. The CDR3 contains 15 residues. The CDR3 reads CASSEVASGANVLTF. The CDR3 DNA follows: TGTGCCAGTAGCGAAGTAGCTTCTGGGGCCAACGTCCTGACTTTC.

CDR3 nucleotide sequence: TGTGCCAGCAGCGAACCGGGCCATAATTCACCCCTCCACTTT. It specifies CASSEPGHNSPLHF. V usage is TRBV6-4 and J usage is TRBJ1-6; D call uncertain. The CDR3 is made up of 14 amino acids. With 6 bases removed from V and 5 bases from J, the gap between germline ends came to 11 bases. Germline V lookup: CDR1 MRHNA, CDR2 SNTAGT.

This chain joins TRBV10-3 and TRBJ2-1; 9 positions match TRBD2. V was clipped by 4 bases and J by 8 bases; unmatched bases: 9. Per the germline V gene, CDR1 is ENHRY and CDR2 is SYGVKD. The CDR3 is 15 amino acids. The CDR3 nucleotides read TGTGCCATCAGTGGCACGGCGGGGGGGCCTGATGAGCAGTTCTTC. Protein: CAISGTAGGPDEQFF.

This chain joins TRBV9 and TRBJ2-3; a possible D gene is TRBD1 (5 bases). V was trimmed by 1 base and J by 2 bases, leaving 11 bases between them. This CDR3 spans 15 amino acids. Germline V gene lookup returns CDR1 SGDLS and CDR2 YYNGEE. The CDR3 nucleotides are TGTGCCAGCAGCGTATATGGGGCTTACACAGATACGCAGTATTTT. It codes for CASSVYGAYTDTQYF. Using reference TRBV9 and TRBJ2-3 for the parts outside the CDR3, the full variable domain is DSGVTQTPKHLITATGQRVTLRCSPRSGDLSVYWYQQSLDQGLQFLIQYYNGEERAKGNILERFSAQQFPDLHSELNLSSLELGDSALYFCASSVYGAYTDTQYFGPGTRLTVL.

V gene TRBV18 combines with J gene TRBJ1-1; D unclear. This CDR3 is built from 15 residues. Trimming left V 3 bases short and J 1 base short, with 12 bases between. CDR1 and CDR2 from the germline V gene are KGHSH and LQKENI. The CDR3 sequence: CASSPGVSENTEAFF. The CDR3 bases are TGTGCCAGCTCACCTGGGGTTTCAGAGAACACTGAAGCTTTCTTT.

The genes are TRBV27 and TRBJ2-7, with D unresolved. Germline-derived CDR1 and CDR2 are MNHEY and SMNVEV (reference sequence). Deletions cut 1 base from V and 2 bases from J, with 12 bases between. This CDR3 contains 15 residues. The CDR3 protein is CASSLWAGSPYEQYF. The CDR3 region has the DNA TGTGCCAGCAGTTTATGGGCCGGATCGCCCTACGAGCAGTACTTC.

The J gene is TRBJ2-1, the V gene TRBV7-7; D tentatively fits TRBD1 or TRBD2 (6 bases each). V was clipped by 5 bases and J by 4 bases, with 18 bases between them. Germline V CDR1 and CDR2: SSHAT, FNYEAQ (reference sequence). The CDR3 has 16 residues. Here the CDR3 DNA reads TGTGCCAGCAGCCTGTCATGGGGGGCCGGGTACAATGAGCAGTTCTTC. Protein: CASSLSWGAGYNEQFF.

The rearrangement joins TRBV9 to TRBJ2-3; 10 nucleotides agree with TRBD2. V dropped 4 bases and J dropped 0; count of bases not matched to a gene: 5. CDR1 and CDR2 from the germline V gene are SGDLS and YYNGEE. CDR3 length: 16 residues. The CDR3 is CASSTERGGSTDTQYF. The DNA for the CDR3 is TGTGCCAGCAGCACCGAGCGGGGGGGAAGCACAGATACGCAGTATTTT.

This clone was detected once. The J gene is TRBJ2-2, the V gene TRBV7-9, with TRBD2 matching over 10 bases. The CDR3 runs 15 residues. The V gene end was trimmed by 2 bases and the J gene end by 7 bases; junction bases not matched to a gene: 4. Germline V gene sequence: CDR1 SEHNR, CDR2 FQNEAQ (reference sequence). CDR3 protein: CASSLLAGVGGELFF. The CDR3 nucleotides are TGTGCCAGCAGCTTACTAGCGGGGGTCGGCGGGGAGCTGTTTTTT. The whole variable domain, remainder taken from reference TRBV7-9 and TRBJ2-2, is DTGVSQNPRHKITKRGQNVTFRCDPISEHNRLYWYRQTLGQGPEFLTYFQNEAQLEKSRLLSDRFSAERPKGSFSTLEIQRTEQGDSAMYLCASSLLAGVGGELFFGEGSRLTVL.